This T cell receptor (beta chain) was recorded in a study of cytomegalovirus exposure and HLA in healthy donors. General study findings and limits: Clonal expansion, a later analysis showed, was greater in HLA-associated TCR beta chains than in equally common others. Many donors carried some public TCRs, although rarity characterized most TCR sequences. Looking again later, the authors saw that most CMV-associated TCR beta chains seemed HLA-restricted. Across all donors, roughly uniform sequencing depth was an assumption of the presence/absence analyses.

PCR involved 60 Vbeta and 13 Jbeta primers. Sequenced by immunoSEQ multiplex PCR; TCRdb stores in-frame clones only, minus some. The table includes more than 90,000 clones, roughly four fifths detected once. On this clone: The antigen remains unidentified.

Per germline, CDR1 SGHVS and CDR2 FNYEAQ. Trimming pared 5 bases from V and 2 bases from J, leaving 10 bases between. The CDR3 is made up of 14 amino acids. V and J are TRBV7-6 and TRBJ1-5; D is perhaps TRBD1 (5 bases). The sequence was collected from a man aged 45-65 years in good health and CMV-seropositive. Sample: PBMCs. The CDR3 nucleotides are TGTGCCAGCAGCCCAGGGATGGGCAATCAGCCCCAGCATTTT. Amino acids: CASSPGMGNQPQHF.